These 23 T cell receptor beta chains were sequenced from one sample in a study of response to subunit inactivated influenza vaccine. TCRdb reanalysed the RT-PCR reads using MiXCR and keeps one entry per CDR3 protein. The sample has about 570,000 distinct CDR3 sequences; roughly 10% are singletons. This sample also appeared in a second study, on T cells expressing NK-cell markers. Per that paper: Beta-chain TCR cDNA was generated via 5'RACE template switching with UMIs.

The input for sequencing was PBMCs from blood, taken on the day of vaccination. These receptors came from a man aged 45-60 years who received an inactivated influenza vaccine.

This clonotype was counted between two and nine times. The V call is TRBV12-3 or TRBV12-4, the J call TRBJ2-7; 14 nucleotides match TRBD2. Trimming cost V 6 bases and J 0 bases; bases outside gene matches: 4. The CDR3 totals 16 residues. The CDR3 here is CASSHGTSGSSYEQYF. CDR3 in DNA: TGTGCCAGCAGCCACGGGACTAGCGGGAGCTCCTACGAGCAGTACTTC.

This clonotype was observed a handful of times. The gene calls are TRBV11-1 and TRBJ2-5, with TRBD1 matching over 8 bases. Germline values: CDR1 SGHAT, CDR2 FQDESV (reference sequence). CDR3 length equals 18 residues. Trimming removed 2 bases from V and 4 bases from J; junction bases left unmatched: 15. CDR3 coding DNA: TGTGCCAGCAGCTTAAAGGCTTATGTTGCAGGGGGCGTAGAGACCCAGTACTTC. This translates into CASSLKAYVAGGVETQYF. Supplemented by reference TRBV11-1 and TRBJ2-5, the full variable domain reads EAEVAQSPRYKITEKSQAVAFWCDPISGHATLYWYRQILGQGPELLVQFQDESVVDDSQLPKDRFSAERLKGVDSTLKIQPAELGDSAMYLCASSLKAYVAGGVETQYFGPGTRLLVL.

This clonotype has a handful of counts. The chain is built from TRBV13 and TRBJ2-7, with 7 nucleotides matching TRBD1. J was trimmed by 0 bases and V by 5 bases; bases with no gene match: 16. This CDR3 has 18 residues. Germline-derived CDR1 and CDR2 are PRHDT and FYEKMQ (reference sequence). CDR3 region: CASSQYTWDSRSSYEQYF. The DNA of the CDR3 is TGTGCCAGCAGCCAATACACGTGGGACAGTAGAAGCTCCTACGAGCAGTACTTC.

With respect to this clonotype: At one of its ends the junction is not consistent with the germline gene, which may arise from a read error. CDR3 DNA sequence: TGTGCCATCACTGAGTCAGGGAGGGCTGGGGCCAACGTCCTGACTTTC. Translation: CAITESGRAGANVLTF. The V gene is TRBV10-3, the J gene TRBJ2-6; TRBD2 matches 7 bases. Germline CDR1 ENHRY, CDR2 SYGVKD. There are 16 residues in the CDR3.

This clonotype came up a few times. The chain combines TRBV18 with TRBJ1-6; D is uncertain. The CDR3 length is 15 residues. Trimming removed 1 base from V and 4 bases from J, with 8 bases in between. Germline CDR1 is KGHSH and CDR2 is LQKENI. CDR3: CASSPQKGYNSPLHF. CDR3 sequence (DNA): TGTGCCAGCTCACCACAGAAGGGATATAATTCACCCCTCCACTTT.

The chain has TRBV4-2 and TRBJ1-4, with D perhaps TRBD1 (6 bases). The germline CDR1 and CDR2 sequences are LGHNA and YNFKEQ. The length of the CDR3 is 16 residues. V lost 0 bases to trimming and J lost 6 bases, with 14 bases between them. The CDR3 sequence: CASSQDRRTVDEKLFF. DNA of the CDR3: TGTGCCAGCAGCCAAGATCGGCGGACAGTTGATGAAAAACTGTTTTTT.

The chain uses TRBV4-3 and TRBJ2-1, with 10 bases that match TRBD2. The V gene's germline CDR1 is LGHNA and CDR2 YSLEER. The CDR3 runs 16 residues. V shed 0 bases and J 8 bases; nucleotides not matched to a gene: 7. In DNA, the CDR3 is TGCGCCAGCAGCCAAGACCCGGGACTAGCGCCCGATGAGCAGTTCTTC. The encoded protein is CASSQDPGLAPDEQFF.

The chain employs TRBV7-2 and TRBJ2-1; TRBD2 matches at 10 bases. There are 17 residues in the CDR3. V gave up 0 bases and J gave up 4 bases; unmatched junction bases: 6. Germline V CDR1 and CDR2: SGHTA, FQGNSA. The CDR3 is CASSLALASGGYNEQFF. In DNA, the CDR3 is TGTGCCAGCAGCTTAGCCCTGGCTAGCGGGGGATACAATGAGCAGTTCTTC.

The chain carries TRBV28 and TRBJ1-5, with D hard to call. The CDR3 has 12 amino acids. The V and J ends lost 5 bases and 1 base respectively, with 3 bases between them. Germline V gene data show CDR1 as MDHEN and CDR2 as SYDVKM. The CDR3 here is CASSGSNQPQHF. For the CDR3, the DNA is TGTGCCAGCAGTGGAAGCAATCAGCCCCAGCATTTT.

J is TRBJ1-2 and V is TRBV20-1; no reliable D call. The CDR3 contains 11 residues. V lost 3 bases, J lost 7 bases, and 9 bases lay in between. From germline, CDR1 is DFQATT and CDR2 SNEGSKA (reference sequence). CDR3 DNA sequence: TGCAGTGCTAGCAACGTAGTTGGCTACACCTTC. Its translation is CSASNVVGYTF.

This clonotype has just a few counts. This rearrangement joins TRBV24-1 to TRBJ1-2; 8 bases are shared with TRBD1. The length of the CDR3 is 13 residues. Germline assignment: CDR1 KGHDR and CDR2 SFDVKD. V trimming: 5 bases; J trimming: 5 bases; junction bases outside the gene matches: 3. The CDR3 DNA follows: TGTGCCACCAGTGTCCGGACAGGGTATGGCTACACCTTC. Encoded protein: CATSVRTGYGYTF.

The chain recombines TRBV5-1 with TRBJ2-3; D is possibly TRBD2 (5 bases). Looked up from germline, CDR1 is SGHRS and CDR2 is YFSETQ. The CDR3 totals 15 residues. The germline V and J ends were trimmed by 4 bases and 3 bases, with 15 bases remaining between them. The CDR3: CASSGGPTLTDTQYF. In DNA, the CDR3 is TGCGCCAGCAGCGGAGGACCAACCTTGACAGATACGCAGTATTTT.

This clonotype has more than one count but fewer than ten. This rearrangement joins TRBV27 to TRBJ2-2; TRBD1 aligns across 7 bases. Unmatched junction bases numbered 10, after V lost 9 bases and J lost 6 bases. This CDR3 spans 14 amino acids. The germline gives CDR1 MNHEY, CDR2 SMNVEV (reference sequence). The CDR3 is CASGGQARSGELFF. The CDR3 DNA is TGTGCCAGTGGAGGACAGGCCCGGTCCGGGGAGCTGTTTTTT.

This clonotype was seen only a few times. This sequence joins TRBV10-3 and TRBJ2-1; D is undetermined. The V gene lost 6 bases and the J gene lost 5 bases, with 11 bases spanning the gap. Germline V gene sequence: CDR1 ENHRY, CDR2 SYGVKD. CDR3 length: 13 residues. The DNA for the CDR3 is TGTGCCATCAGCCCCCAGGTGAACAATGAGCAGTTCTTC. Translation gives CAISPQVNNEQFF.

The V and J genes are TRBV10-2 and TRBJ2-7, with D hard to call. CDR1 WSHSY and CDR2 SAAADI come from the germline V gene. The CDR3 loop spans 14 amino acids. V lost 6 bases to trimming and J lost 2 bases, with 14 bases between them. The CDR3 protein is CASSPTLPAYEQYF. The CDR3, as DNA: TGCGCCAGCAGCCCGACGTTACCAGCCTACGAGCAGTACTTC.

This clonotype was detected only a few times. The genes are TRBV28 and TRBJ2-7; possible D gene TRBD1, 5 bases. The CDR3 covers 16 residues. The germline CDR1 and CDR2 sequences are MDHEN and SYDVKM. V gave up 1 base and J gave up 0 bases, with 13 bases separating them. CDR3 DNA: TGTGCCAGCAGTTTATCCAGCAGGGAAATCTCCTACGAGCAGTACTTC. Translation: CASSLSSREISYEQYF.

In DNA, the CDR3 is TGTGCCACCAGTGATTTGGGTAGCGGGGGCAATGAGCAGTTCTTC. The encoded protein is CATSDLGSGGNEQFF. V and J are TRBV24-1 and TRBJ2-1, with 9 bases fitting TRBD2. CDR1 is KGHDR and CDR2 is SFDVKD in the germline V gene. The V segment lost 0 bases and the J segment 6 bases; nucleotides outside the gene matches: 2. This CDR3 contains 15 residues.

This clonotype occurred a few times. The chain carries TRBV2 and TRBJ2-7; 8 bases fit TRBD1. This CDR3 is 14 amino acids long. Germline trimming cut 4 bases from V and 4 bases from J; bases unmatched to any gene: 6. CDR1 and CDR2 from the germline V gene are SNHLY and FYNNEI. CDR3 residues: CASSGDRGVYEQYF. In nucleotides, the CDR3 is TGTGCCAGCAGTGGCGACAGGGGAGTTTACGAGCAGTACTTC.

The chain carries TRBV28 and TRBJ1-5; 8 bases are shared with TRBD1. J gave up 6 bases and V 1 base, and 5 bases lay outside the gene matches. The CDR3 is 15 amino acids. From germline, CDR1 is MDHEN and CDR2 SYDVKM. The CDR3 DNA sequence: TGTGCCAGCAGTTTATACCAGGACAGGGCTCAGCCCCAGCATTTT. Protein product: CASSLYQDRAQPQHF.

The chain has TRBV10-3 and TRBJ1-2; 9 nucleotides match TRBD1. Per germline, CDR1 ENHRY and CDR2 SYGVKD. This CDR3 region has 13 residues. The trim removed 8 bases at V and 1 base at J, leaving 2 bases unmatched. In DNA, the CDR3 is TGTGCCATCGCGGGACAGGGTAACTATGGCTACACCTTC. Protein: CAIAGQGNYGYTF.

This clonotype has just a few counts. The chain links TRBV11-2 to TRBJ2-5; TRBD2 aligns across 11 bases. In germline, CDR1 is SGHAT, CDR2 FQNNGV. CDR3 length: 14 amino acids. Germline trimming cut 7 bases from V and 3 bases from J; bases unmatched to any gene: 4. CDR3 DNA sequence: TGTGCCAGCACCTGGGGACTAGCGGAAGAGACCCAGTACTTC. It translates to CASTWGLAEETQYF.

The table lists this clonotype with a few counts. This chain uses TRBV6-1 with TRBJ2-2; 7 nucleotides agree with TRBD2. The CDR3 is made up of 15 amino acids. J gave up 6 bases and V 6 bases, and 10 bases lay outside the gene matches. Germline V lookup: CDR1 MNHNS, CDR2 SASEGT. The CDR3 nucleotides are TGTGCCAGCAGCGCCTATACTAGCGCCGCCGGGGAGCTGTTTTTT. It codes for CASSAYTSAAGELFF.

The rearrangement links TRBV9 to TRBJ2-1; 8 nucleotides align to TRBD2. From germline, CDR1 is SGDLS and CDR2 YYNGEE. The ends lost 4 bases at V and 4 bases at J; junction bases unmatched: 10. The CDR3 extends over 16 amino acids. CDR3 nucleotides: TGTGCCAGCAGCCCCCGGGGTAGCGGGACGTACAATGAGCAGTTCTTC. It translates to CASSPRGSGTYNEQFF.